This T cell receptor (beta chain) was observed in a study of blood T cell repertoires in COVID-19. Study at large: Researchers got acute and convalescent COVID-19 samples from the United States, Italy and Spain. T cells, B-cell-depleted T cells, or PBMCs supplied cDNA or gDNA.

In the study's own analysis: How many nucleated cells were present was estimated from reference gene primer amplification. TCRdb's copy holds only in-frame clones and misses some; the assay was immunoSEQ multiplex PCR. The V and J calls and clone size were taken over from that table, and D and trimming were inferred from the DNA. Of roughly 70,000 clones in the sample, 80% are singletons; the top ten hold roughly 18%. This clonotype was obtained from a man between 65 and 85 years old who had recovered from COVID-19. The sequencing sample was made of peripheral blood.

This CDR3 is CASSFGGRNQPQHF. The CDR3 DNA follows: TGTGCCAGCAGTTTCGGGGGTCGCAATCAGCCCCAGCATTTT. The rearrangement uses TRBV28 and TRBJ1-5, with D tentatively TRBD1 (5 bases). The CDR3 contains 14 residues. Germline V gene data show CDR1 as MDHEN and CDR2 as SYDVKM. With 3 bases removed from V and 2 bases from J, the gap between germline ends came to 8 bases.